What follows is one T cell receptor (beta chain) and its context. These data belong to a study of cytomegalovirus exposure and HLA in healthy donors. CDR3 length: 14 amino acids. CDR1 and CDR2 (germline): SGHVS, FQNEAQ. 60 Vbeta and 13 Jbeta primers were used in PCR. The table came from immunoSEQ multiplex PCR; TCRdb's copy has only in-frame clones and leaves some out. The sample lists 200,000 to 300,000 clones; almost 85% were seen once. The sequenced material came from PBMCs. The chain links TRBV7-8 to TRBJ2-5; D uncertain. The assigned J gene may be wrong: the sequence end matches TRBJ2-7 better. The sequence was collected from a woman in her thirties or forties in good health and CMV-seropositive. The CDR3 loop reads CASSPRYSSYEQYF. The CDR3 coding sequence is TGTGCCAGCAGCCCAAGATACAGTTCCTACGAGCAGTACTTC.